This T cell receptor (beta chain) was documented in a study of cytomegalovirus exposure and HLA in healthy donors. The CDR3 sequence is 15 residues long. After removal of 4 bases from V and 3 bases from J, the junction contained 5 bases not matched to a gene. CDR1 and CDR2 from the germline V gene are SGHTA and FQGNSA. The PCR employed 60 Vbeta primers together with 13 Jbeta primers. Profiling relied on immunoSEQ multiplex PCR, and the TCRdb table lists in-frame clones only, not all of them. The sample holds some 150,000 clones, around 80% seen once. The J gene is TRBJ2-7, the V gene TRBV7-2, with 11 bases fitting TRBD2. Sequences were obtained from PBMCs. The TCR comes from a woman aged 40 to 55 in good health and CMV-seronegative. The CDR3 DNA follows: TGTGCCAGCAGCTCGGGACTAGCGGAGGGCTACGAGCAGTACTTC. This translates into CASSSGLAEGYEQYF.